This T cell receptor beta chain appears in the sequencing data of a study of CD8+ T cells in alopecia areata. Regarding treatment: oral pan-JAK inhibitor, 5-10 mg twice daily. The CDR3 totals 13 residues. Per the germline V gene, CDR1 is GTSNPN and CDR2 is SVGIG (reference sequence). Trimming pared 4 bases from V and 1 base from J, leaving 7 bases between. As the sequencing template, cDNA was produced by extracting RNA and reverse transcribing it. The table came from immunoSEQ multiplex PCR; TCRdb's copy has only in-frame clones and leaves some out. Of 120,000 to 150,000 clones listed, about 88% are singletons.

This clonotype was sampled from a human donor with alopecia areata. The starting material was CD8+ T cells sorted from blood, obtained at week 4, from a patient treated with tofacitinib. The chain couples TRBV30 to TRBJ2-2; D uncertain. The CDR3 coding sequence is TGTGCCTGGACCATTGAGAACACCGGGGAGCTGTTTTTT. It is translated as CAWTIENTGELFF.